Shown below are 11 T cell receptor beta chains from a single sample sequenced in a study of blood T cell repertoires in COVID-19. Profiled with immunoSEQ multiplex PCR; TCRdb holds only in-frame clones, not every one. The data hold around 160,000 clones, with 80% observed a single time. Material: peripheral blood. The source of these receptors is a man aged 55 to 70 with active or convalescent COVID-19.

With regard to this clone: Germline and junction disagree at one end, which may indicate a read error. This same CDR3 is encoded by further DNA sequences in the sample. The CDR3 coding sequence is TGTGCCAGTAGTAAACCGGACAGGGGAAACTATGGCTACACCTTT. This translates into CASSKPDRGNYGYTF. The rearrangement uses TRBV19 and TRBJ1-2, with 9 bases matching TRBD1. The germline gives CDR1 LNHDA, CDR2 SQIVND (reference sequence). This CDR3 contains 15 residues.

CDR3: CASSPGAGGWFF. In nucleotides, the CDR3 is TGTGCCAGCTCACCTGGAGCGGGAGGCTGGTTCTTC. The chain recombines TRBV18 with TRBJ2-1; 9 bases match TRBD2. The J segment lost 15 bases and the V segment lost 3 bases, leaving 6 bases of the junction unmatched. The CDR3 runs to 12 residues. Germline lookup yields CDR1 KGHSH and CDR2 LQKENI.

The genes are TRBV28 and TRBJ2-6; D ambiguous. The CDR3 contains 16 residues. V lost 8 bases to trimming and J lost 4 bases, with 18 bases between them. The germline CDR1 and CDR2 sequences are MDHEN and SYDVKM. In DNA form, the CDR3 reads TGTGCCAGCTGTTGGCGAGGCGCTGAGGGGGCCAACGTCCTGACTTTC. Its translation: CASCWRGAEGANVLTF.

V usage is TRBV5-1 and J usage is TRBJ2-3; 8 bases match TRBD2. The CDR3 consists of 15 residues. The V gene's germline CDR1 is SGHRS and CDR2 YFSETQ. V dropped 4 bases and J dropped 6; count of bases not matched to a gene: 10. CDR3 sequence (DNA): TGCGCCAGCAGCCGTCCAGCGGGAGAAGCTGATACGCAGTATTTT. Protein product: CASSRPAGEADTQYF. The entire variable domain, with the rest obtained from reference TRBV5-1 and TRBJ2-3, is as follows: KAGVTQTPRYLIKTRGQQVTLSCSPISGHRSVSWYQQTPGQGLQFLFEYFSETQRNKGNFPGRFSGRQFSNSRSEMNVSTLELGDSALYLCASSRPAGEADTQYFGPGTRLTVL.

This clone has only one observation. The CDR3 region has the DNA TGTGCCAGCAGCTGGGGGCATGGCTACACCTTC. It translates to CASSWGHGYTF. V usage is TRBV5-4 and J usage is TRBJ1-2; tentative D call: TRBD1 (6 bases). The CDR3 contains 11 residues. In germline, CDR1 is SGHNT, CDR2 YYREEE (reference sequence). The V and J ends lost 3 bases and 6 bases respectively, with 6 bases between them.

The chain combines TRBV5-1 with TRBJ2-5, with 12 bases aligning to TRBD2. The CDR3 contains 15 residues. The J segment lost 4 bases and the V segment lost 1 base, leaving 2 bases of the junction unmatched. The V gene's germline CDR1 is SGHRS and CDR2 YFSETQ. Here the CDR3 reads CASSLLLAGGETQYF. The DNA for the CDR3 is TGCGCCAGCAGCTTGCTACTAGCGGGAGGAGAGACCCAGTACTTC. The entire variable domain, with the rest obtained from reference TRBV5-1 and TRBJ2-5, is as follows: KAGVTQTPRYLIKTRGQQVTLSCSPISGHRSVSWYQQTPGQGLQFLFEYFSETQRNKGNFPGRFSGRQFSNSRSEMNVSTLELGDSALYLCASSLLLAGGETQYFGPGTRLLVL.

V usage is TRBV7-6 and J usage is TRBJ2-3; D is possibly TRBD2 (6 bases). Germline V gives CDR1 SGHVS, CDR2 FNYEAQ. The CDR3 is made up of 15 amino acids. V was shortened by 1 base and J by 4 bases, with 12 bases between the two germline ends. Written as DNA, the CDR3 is TGTGCCAGCAGCTTAGTCGGGAGTGCCGCAGATACGCAGTATTTT. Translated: CASSLVGSAADTQYF.

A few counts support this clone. This CDR3 is CATTRGNDNSPLHF. The CDR3 DNA sequence: TGTGCCACAACGAGGGGGAATGATAATTCACCCCTCCACTTT. This chain joins TRBV28 and TRBJ1-6; perhaps TRBD1 as D (6 bases). Trimming took 10 bases from V and 5 from J, leaving 15 bases between them. The CDR3 consists of 14 residues. CDR1 and CDR2 from the germline V gene are MDHEN and SYDVKM. Using reference TRBV28 and TRBJ1-6 for the parts outside the CDR3, the full variable domain is DVKVTQSSRYLVKRTGEKVFLECVQDMDHENMFWYRQDPGLGLRLIYFSYDVKMKEKGDIPEGYSVSREKKERFSLILESASTNQTSMYLCATTRGNDNSPLHFGNGTRLTVT.

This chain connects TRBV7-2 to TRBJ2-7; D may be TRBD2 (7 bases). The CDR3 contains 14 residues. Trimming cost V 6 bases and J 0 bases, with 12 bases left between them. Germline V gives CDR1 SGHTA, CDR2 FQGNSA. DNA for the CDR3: TGTGCCAGCAGGGGGGGGGCGAGCTCCTACGAGCAGTACTTC. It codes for CASRGGASSYEQYF.

The DNA of the CDR3 is TGTGCCACCAGCCCCCGGGTGGGGAGTGGAAACACCATATATTTT. Its protein is CATSPRVGSGNTIYF. The chain uses TRBV15 and TRBJ1-3; D is undetermined. The CDR3 loop spans 15 amino acids. V was clipped by 5 bases and J by 3 bases, with 14 bases between them. Germline V gene lookup returns CDR1 LNHNV and CDR2 YYDKDF (reference sequence). Full variable domain (rest looked up from reference TRBV15 and TRBJ1-3): DAMVIQNPRYQVTQFGKPVTLSCSQTLNHNVMYWYQQKSSQAPKLLFHYYDKDFNNEADTPDNFQSRRPNTSFCFLDIRSPGLGDTAMYLCATSPRVGSGNTIYFGEGSWLTVV.

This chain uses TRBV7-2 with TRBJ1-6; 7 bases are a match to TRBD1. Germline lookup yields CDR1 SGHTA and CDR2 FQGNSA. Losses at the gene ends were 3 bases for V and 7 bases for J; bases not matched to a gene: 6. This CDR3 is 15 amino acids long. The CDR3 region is CASSFRQGWNSPLHF. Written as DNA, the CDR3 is TGTGCCAGCAGCTTCCGACAGGGATGGAATTCACCCCTCCACTTT.